The T cell receptor beta chain under discussion was sequenced for a study of metastatic and nonmetastatic thyroid tumors. None of the patients had undergone any treatment ahead of thyroid surgery. TCRdb re-analyzed the PCR reads using MiXCR. The sample holds 7,000 to 9,500 clones, approximately 22% seen once. This clone occurred a few times. What it binds is not known. This CDR3 is built from 17 residues. The germline V and J ends were trimmed by 7 bases and 5 bases, with 26 bases remaining between them. CDR1 and CDR2 (germline): MNHNS, SASEGT. Whole-study findings and limits: Malignant thyroid tumors reportedly had TCR beta diversity that was significantly higher than in benign nodules, in blood and tumor.

The chain carries TRBV6-1 and TRBJ1-2; perhaps TRBD1 as D (5 bases). The material sequenced was adjacent normal tissue. The TCR was taken from a female donor with papillary thyroid cancer or a benign thyroid nodule (not recorded which). Some clones in this sample may be carry-over from other donors' samples. The CDR3 sequence: CASTRRWGSITDYGYTF. The DNA of the CDR3 is TGTGCCAGCACCCGTAGGTGGGGGAGTATCACCGATTATGGCTACACCTTC.